This TCR beta chain was profiled in a study of blood T cell repertoires in COVID-19. Whole-study context: Specimens from acute and convalescent COVID-19 originated in the United States, Italy and Spain. Sources were T cells, B-cell-depleted T cells, or PBMCs; the material itself was cDNA or gDNA.

Methods used by the authors: Amplification with reference gene primers provided the estimates of nucleated cell counts. Generated by immunoSEQ multiplex PCR, the TCRdb table keeps only in-frame clones and is missing some. V and J calls and clone size come straight from that table; D and trimming were deduced from the DNA. The table includes 270,000 or so clones, roughly 90% detected once. Trimming pared 0 bases from V and 6 bases from J, leaving 11 bases between. Germline CDR1 and CDR2: MNHEY and SVGEGT. This CDR3 region has 14 residues. The receptor's source is a woman in her 30s with active or convalescent COVID-19. The rearrangement joins TRBV6-2 or TRBV6-3 to TRBJ1-1; maybe TRBD1 (5 bases). Sequenced input: peripheral blood. In DNA form, the CDR3 reads TGTGCCAGCAGTTACTCAGACAGTCGGGCTGAAGCTTTCTTT. Translated: CASSYSDSRAEAFF.